This T cell receptor (beta chain) is drawn from a study of identical twins. Study-wide results and limits: While abundant cord blood beta clonotypes carried fewer insertions, memory repertoires showed no such pattern. Weaker excess twin sharing was observed in beta out-of-frame sequences. The conclusions drew on cross-sectional statistical analysis instead of tracking the same donors.

This clonotype was recorded at least ten times. Its specificity is not known. The CDR3 contains 12 residues. Per germline, CDR1 SGDLS and CDR2 YYNGEE. The V end lost 4 bases, the J end lost 5 bases, and 9 bases lay between the germline ends. Addition of a universal primer site occurred through template switching, and cDNA carried unique molecular identifiers. TCRdb reanalysed the 5' RACE reads using MiXCR and keeps one entry per CDR3 protein. The sample has 1.5 million to 2 million distinct CDR3 sequences, roughly a third seen once. The receptor comes from a newborn girl in good health. The V call is TRBV9, the J call TRBJ1-2, with a weak D call TRBD1 (6 bases). The source material was cord blood. The CDR3 protein is CASSFGQYGYTF. CDR3 sequence (DNA): TGTGCCAGCAGCTTCGGACAGTATGGCTACACCTTC.